This section outlines one TCR beta chain sequence together with its context. This record belongs to a study of CD8+ T cells in alopecia areata. Germline V CDR1 and CDR2: MNHEY, SVGAGI. The CDR3 spans 15 residues. Trimming took 6 bases from V and 8 from J; bases not matched to a gene: 9. Lesional scalp punch biopsies and peripheral blood were collected from alopecia areata patients. TCR sequencing used cDNA made by reverse transcription of extracted RNA. TCRdb's copy holds only in-frame clones and misses some; the assay was immunoSEQ multiplex PCR. The data hold about 150,000 clones, with 45% to 60% observed a single time.

This clonotype originated in a human donor with alopecia areata. The chain links TRBV6-5 to TRBJ2-1; TRBD2 matches at 11 bases. This material consisted of CD8+ T cells sorted from blood, taken at week 0. The CDR3 loop is CASRSSGGPIHEQFF. The CDR3 DNA reads as TGTGCCAGCAGGTCTAGCGGGGGGCCAATTCATGAGCAGTTCTTC.